These 20 T cell receptor beta chains were sequenced from one sample in a study of response to subunit inactivated influenza vaccine. TCRdb itself ran the RT-PCR reads through MiXCR, one entry per CDR3 protein. The sample has about 610,000 distinct CDR3 sequences, 12% to 15% seen once; the top ten hold 11%. Here the sequenced sample was PBMCs from blood, taken 11 to 12 days after vaccination. These receptors originate from a middle-aged man who received an inactivated influenza vaccine.

This clonotype was detected only a few times. The V call is TRBV27, the J call TRBJ2-2; D might be TRBD1 (5 bases). CDR1 and CDR2 (germline): MNHEY, SMNVEV (reference sequence). The CDR3 length is 13 residues. Between the trimmed V and J ends, which lost 5 bases and 8 bases, there was a span of 12 bases. The chain's CDR3 is CASSPGFPGELFF. CDR3 nucleotide sequence: TGTGCCAGCAGTCCAGGGTTTCCGGGGGAGCTGTTTTTT.

The chain couples TRBV5-1 to TRBJ2-7; D unresolved. The CDR3 loop spans 13 amino acids. Germline-derived CDR1 and CDR2 are SGHRS and YFSETQ. Trimming removed 0 bases from V and 3 bases from J, with 7 bases in between. CDR3 bases: TGCGCCAGCAGCTTGGAGTCTAACTACGAGCAGTACTTC. Translating gives CASSLESNYEQYF.

This clonotype was recorded once. The chain joins TRBV2 to TRBJ2-6; tentative D call: TRBD1 (6 bases). V was trimmed by 7 bases and J by 1 base, leaving 17 bases between them. Per germline, CDR1 SNHLY and CDR2 FYNNEI. The CDR3 has 17 residues. CDR3 in amino acids: CASTEAGAVSGANVLTF. Written as DNA, the CDR3 is TGTGCCAGCACAGAGGCAGGGGCCGTGTCTGGGGCCAACGTCCTGACTTTC.

This clonotype was seen only a few times. The chain combines TRBV21-1 with TRBJ1-3; the D call TRBD1 from the table was never checked on the DNA. TRBV21-1 is given as a pseudogene. This CDR3 has 17 amino acids. For the CDR3, the DNA is TGTGCCAGCAGCAACGTTGGACAGTCGACCTCTGGAAACACCATATATTTT. Protein product: CASSNVGQSTSGNTIYF.

In its sample, this clonotype was seen a few times. The rearrangement uses TRBV12-3 or TRBV12-4 and TRBJ1-2, with TRBD1 identical over 7 bases. The CDR3 spans 16 residues. V shed 5 bases and J 4 bases; nucleotides not matched to a gene: 13. This CDR3 reads CASSGETGRGGYGYTF. In DNA form, the CDR3 reads TGTGCCAGCAGTGGGGAGACAGGGCGGGGGGGCTATGGCTACACCTTC.

The sample holds a few counts of this clonotype. This chain links TRBV20-1 with TRBJ2-7, with D possibly being TRBD2 (5 bases). CDR3 length: 14 amino acids. The ends were cut back, 5 bases at V and 3 bases at J, with 17 bases in the middle. Germline lookup yields CDR1 DFQATT and CDR2 SNEGSKA (reference sequence). CDR3 amino acids: CSAVDTGTYYEQYF. The CDR3 DNA is TGCAGTGCTGTAGACACGGGAACCTACTACGAGCAGTACTTC.

The chain links TRBV30 to TRBJ1-1; D not certain. CDR3 size: 13 residues. The V end lost 3 bases, the J end lost 0 bases, and 8 bases lay between the germline ends. Germline V CDR1 and CDR2: GTSNPN, SVGIG (reference sequence). The CDR3 region is CAWRPRVNTEAFF. The CDR3 DNA reads TGTGCCTGGAGACCCCGGGTGAACACTGAAGCTTTCTTT. Full variable domain (outside the CDR3, taken from reference TRBV30 and TRBJ1-1): SQTIHQWPATLVQPVGSPLSLECTVEGTSNPNLYWYRQAAGRGLQLLFYSVGIGQISSEVPQNLSASRPQDRQFILSSKKLLLSDSGFYLCAWRPRVNTEAFFGQGTRLTVV.

The chain has TRBV6-4 and TRBJ2-7; D is perhaps TRBD1 or TRBD2 (6 bases each). Between the trimmed V and J ends, which lost 4 bases and 8 bases, there was a span of 15 bases. Germline-derived CDR1 and CDR2 are MRHNA and SNTAGT. This CDR3 region has 13 residues. The DNA for the CDR3 is TGTGCCAGCAGTGCGGACGGGGGCGGGCAGCAGTACTTC. This encodes CASSADGGGQQYF.

The chain couples TRBV15 to TRBJ1-1; D call uncertain. The CDR3 runs 13 residues. V lost 5 bases and J lost 0, with 7 bases in between. Germline lookup yields CDR1 LNHNV and CDR2 YYDKDF (reference sequence). The chain's CDR3 is CATSPQLNTEAFF. The DNA of the CDR3 is TGTGCCACCAGCCCACAACTGAACACTGAAGCTTTCTTT.

The chain couples TRBV5-1 to TRBJ2-2; 8 bases line up with TRBD2. The CDR3 consists of 16 residues. Trimming took 1 base from V and 7 from J; bases not matched to a gene: 9. The germline CDR1 and CDR2 sequences are SGHRS and YFSETQ. This chain's CDR3 is CASSLSQRGSRGELFF. The DNA of the CDR3 is TGCGCCAGCAGCTTGTCCCAGCGGGGGTCCCGCGGGGAGCTGTTTTTT.

The rearrangement links TRBV11-2 to TRBJ2-1; 9 bases are shared with TRBD2. The CDR3 covers 16 residues. Losses at the gene ends were 1 base for V and 6 bases for J; bases not matched to a gene: 7. Germline CDR1 reads SGHAT; CDR2 reads FQNNGV. The CDR3 DNA sequence: TGTGCCAGCAGCTTAGGGGCGGGACTAGCCCGCAATGAGCAGTTCTTC. Translated, it gives CASSLGAGLARNEQFF.

This clonotype was recorded a few times. The V call is TRBV3-1, the J call TRBJ2-7, with 7 bases that match TRBD2. V gave up 0 bases and J gave up 3 bases; unmatched junction bases: 2. This CDR3 comprises 14 residues. Germline CDR1 and CDR2: LGHDT and YNNKEL (reference sequence). The CDR3, as DNA: TGTGCCAGCAGCCAAGATCGGGACTACTACGAGCAGTACTTC. It specifies CASSQDRDYYEQYF.

This rearrangement joins TRBV3-1 to TRBJ2-7; 11 bases are shared with TRBD1. Germline CDR1 reads LGHDT; CDR2 reads YNNKEL (reference sequence). The CDR3 length is 14 residues. Germline trimming cut 5 bases from V and 5 bases from J; bases unmatched to any gene: 5. DNA for the CDR3: TGTGCCAGCAGCTCAGGACAGGGGGCCGACGAGCAGTACTTC. Protein: CASSSGQGADEQYF.

The chain uses TRBV30 and TRBJ2-3, with D perhaps matching TRBD1 or TRBD2 (5 bases each). Deletions cut 0 bases from V and 5 bases from J, with 12 bases between. CDR1 is GTSNPN, CDR2 SVGIG, per germline (reference sequence). CDR3 length: 14 amino acids. The DNA of the CDR3 is TGTGCCTGGAGTGTTGGTGGGGGTTTAGATACGCAGTATTTT. It translates to CAWSVGGGLDTQYF. Supplemented by reference TRBV30 and TRBJ2-3, the full variable domain reads SQTIHQWPATLVQPVGSPLSLECTVEGTSNPNLYWYRQAAGRGLQLLFYSVGIGQISSEVPQNLSASRPQDRQFILSSKKLLLSDSGFYLCAWSVGGGLDTQYFGPGTRLTVL.

CDR3 residues: CASSQGPLEKLFF. CDR3 coding DNA: TGTGCCAGCAGCCAGGGACCATTGGAAAAACTGTTTTTT. The rearrangement uses TRBV4-2 and TRBJ1-4; perhaps TRBD1 as D (5 bases). CDR1 is LGHNA and CDR2 is YNFKEQ in the germline V gene. This CDR3 is built from 13 residues. V was trimmed by 3 bases and J by 8 bases, leaving 10 bases between them.

This clonotype has only a few counts. The chain recombines TRBV7-9 with TRBJ1-1; maybe TRBD1 (5 bases). The CDR3 spans 14 residues. Germline V gene sequence: CDR1 SEHNR, CDR2 FQNEAQ (reference sequence). V was clipped by 6 bases and J by 1 base, with 12 bases between them. The CDR3 region has the DNA TGTGCCAGCAGGTGGGGACCAGGGAACACTGAAGCTTTCTTT. Its translation is CASRWGPGNTEAFF. The complete variable domain, with remaining parts taken from reference TRBV7-9 and TRBJ1-1, reads DTGVSQNPRHKITKRGQNVTFRCDPISEHNRLYWYRQTLGQGPEFLTYFQNEAQLEKSRLLSDRFSAERPKGSFSTLEIQRTEQGDSAMYLCASRWGPGNTEAFFGQGTRLTVV.

The chain uses TRBV5-1 and TRBJ2-1, with D unclear. The CDR3 consists of 15 residues. Germline V gives CDR1 SGHRS, CDR2 YFSETQ. Trimming cost V 0 bases and J 3 bases, with 10 bases left between them. Here the CDR3 reads CASSLAGNHYNEQFF. CDR3 DNA sequence: TGCGCCAGCAGCTTGGCGGGCAATCACTACAATGAGCAGTTCTTC.

The chain recombines TRBV6-5 with TRBJ1-5, with a possible D match to TRBD1 (6 bases). The CDR3 has 15 residues. CDR1 and CDR2 from the germline V gene are MNHEY and SVGAGI. V was clipped by 0 bases and J by 3 bases, with 9 bases between them. DNA for the CDR3: TGTGCCAGCAGTTACTCAGGGGGAGACAATCAGCCCCAGCATTTT. The encoded protein is CASSYSGGDNQPQHF.

This clonotype has a count of ten or more. V is TRBV12-3 or TRBV12-4 and J is TRBJ1-4, with D maybe TRBD1 (6 bases). CDR3 length equals 14 residues. V lost 5 bases and J 5 bases, leaving 12 bases between the germline ends. The CDR3 sequence: CASSDTGQNEKLFF. The CDR3 DNA follows: TGTGCCAGCAGTGATACAGGGCAAAATGAAAAACTGTTTTTT.

This chain joins TRBV13 and TRBJ2-7, with a weak D call TRBD1 (6 bases). This CDR3 has 15 amino acids. V shed 5 bases and J shed 3 bases, with 17 bases lying between them. In germline, CDR1 is PRHDT, CDR2 FYEKMQ (reference sequence). In DNA, the CDR3 is TGTGCCAGCAGCCCCATAAAGGACAGACTCTACGAGCAGTACTTC. Protein product: CASSPIKDRLYEQYF.